Shown below are 28 T cell receptor beta chains from a single sample sequenced in a study of T cells in Graves' hyperthyroidism and ophthalmopathy. TCR beta CDR3 region amplification was performed from RNA transcripts. First-round RT-PCR of the TCR CDR3 relied on the HTBI primer set. TCRdb re-derived calls from the multiplex PCR reads in MiXCR, one entry per CDR3 protein. The repertoire includes 550,000 to 700,000 distinct CDR3 sequences, 35% to 55% of them detected once, and over 15% sits in the top ten. Sequencing used peripheral blood or thyroid tissue (not recorded which). These receptors all come from an adult woman with Graves' disease, either hyperthyroidism or ophthalmopathy (not recorded which).

The chain joins TRBV29-1 to TRBJ1-1; D is possibly TRBD1 (5 bases). In germline, CDR1 is SQVTM, CDR2 ANQGSEA. Trimming took off 6 bases at V and 6 bases at J, with 41 bases between the two ends. The CDR3 consists of 21 residues. The CDR3 sequence is CSVNHGALVTSSDTGAAEAFF. CDR3 DNA sequence: TGCAGCGTCAACCACGGGGCCTTGGTTACCAGCAGTGATACCGGGGCGGCTGAAGCTTTCTTT.

This clonotype was counted many times. This chain links TRBV5-1 with TRBJ2-2; maybe TRBD1 (5 bases). The CDR3 is 14 residues long. Germline CDR1 SGHRS, CDR2 YFSETQ. Trimming removed 4 bases at V and 1 base at J, with 8 bases between. CDR3 residues: CASSIDRNTGELFF. The CDR3 region has the DNA TGCGCCAGCAGCATAGACAGGAACACCGGGGAGCTGTTTTTT.

CDR3 coding DNA: TGCGCCAGCAGCCAAGATGGGCAGAGTCAGCCCCAGCATTTT. This sequence encodes CASSQDGQSQPQHF. The rearrangement uses TRBV10-2 and TRBJ1-5, with D uncertain. Per germline, CDR1 WSHSY and CDR2 SAAADI. This CDR3 spans 14 amino acids. V gave up 6 bases and J gave up 6 bases, with 15 bases separating them.

In its sample, this clonotype was seen many times. The chain couples TRBV20-1 to TRBJ2-6; D is uncertain. Trimming took off 6 bases at V and 4 bases at J, with 13 bases between the two ends. This CDR3 is 14 amino acids long. CDR1 is DFQATT, CDR2 SNEGSKA, per germline (reference sequence). CDR3 nucleotide sequence: TGCAGTGCGCCTCGCTATTTGGGGGCCAACGTCCTGACTTTC. This encodes CSAPRYLGANVLTF.

This clonotype was seen repeatedly, ten times or more. This rearrangement joins TRBV10-3 to TRBJ2-5; D not resolved. V lost 8 bases, J lost 1 base, and 8 bases lay in between. The CDR3 is 12 amino acids. The germline V gene encodes CDR1 ENHRY and CDR2 SYGVKD. CDR3 sequence: CAIGKGQETQYF. The CDR3 bases are TGTGCCATCGGTAAAGGCCAAGAGACCCAGTACTTC.

This clonotype was recorded at least ten times. The chain couples TRBV20-1 to TRBJ1-4; weak D call: TRBD1 (6 bases). Germline values: CDR1 DFQATT, CDR2 SNEGSKA (reference sequence). This CDR3 is built from 15 residues. Between the trimmed V and J ends, which lost 6 bases and 6 bases, there was a span of 20 bases. The CDR3 protein is CSATTQDSHDEKLFF. The CDR3, as DNA: TGCAGTGCCACAACCCAGGACAGTCACGATGAAAAACTGTTTTTT.

The genes are TRBV11-2 and TRBJ2-2; D ambiguous. CDR3 size: 13 residues. V lost 5 bases and J lost 13, with 17 bases in between. CDR1 and CDR2 from the germline V gene are SGHAT and FQNNGV. Here the CDR3 DNA reads TGTGCCAGCAGCCCCCTGTGGATGGGAAGGCTGTTTTTT. It translates to CASSPLWMGRLFF. Using reference TRBV11-2 and TRBJ2-2 for the parts outside the CDR3, the full variable domain is EAGVAQSPRYKIIEKRQSVAFWCNPISGHATLYWYQQILGQGPKLLIQFQNNGVVDDSQLPKDRFSAERLKGVDSTLKIQPAKLEDSAVYLCASSPLWMGRLFFGEGSRLTVL.

V usage is TRBV5-1 and J usage is TRBJ1-1; tentative D call: TRBD1 (5 bases). This CDR3 region has 14 residues. Germline V gives CDR1 SGHRS, CDR2 YFSETQ. Trimming shortened V by 1 base and J by 4 bases, and 11 bases separated the two germline ends. The CDR3 reads CASSLPGGTTEAFF. In DNA form, the CDR3 reads TGCGCCAGCAGCTTGCCAGGCGGGACCACTGAAGCTTTCTTT.

The chain combines TRBV10-2 with TRBJ1-2; D is unclear. Germline V lookup: CDR1 WSHSY, CDR2 SAAADI. The CDR3 consists of 13 residues. V lost 8 bases to trimming and J lost 4 bases, with 14 bases between them. The CDR3 loop is CASQAVRSYGYTF. The CDR3 region has the DNA TGCGCCAGCCAAGCCGTTCGAAGCTATGGCTACACCTTC.

The J gene is TRBJ2-7, the V gene TRBV7-9; D possibly matches TRBD1 or TRBD2 (5 bases each). V was pared by 6 bases and J by 5 bases, with 23 bases between. This CDR3 region has 16 residues. Germline V CDR1 and CDR2: SEHNR, FQNEAQ (reference sequence). In nucleotides, the CDR3 is TGTGCCAGCAGTGCTGAGGGACCCATTGAGGGCCACGAGCAGTACTTC. Residues: CASSAEGPIEGHEQYF.

The chain joins TRBV5-1 to TRBJ2-5; D is possibly TRBD2 (6 bases). V was clipped by 0 bases and J by 3 bases, with 12 bases between them. The CDR3 extends over 15 amino acids. The V gene's germline CDR1 is SGHRS and CDR2 YFSETQ. CDR3 coding DNA: TGCGCCAGCAGCTTGGTAGGTAGCGGAGAAGAGACCCAGTACTTC. The encoded protein is CASSLVGSGEETQYF. Based on the CDR3 plus reference TRBV5-1 and TRBJ2-5, the full variable domain is KAGVTQTPRYLIKTRGQQVTLSCSPISGHRSVSWYQQTPGQGLQFLFEYFSETQRNKGNFPGRFSGRQFSNSRSEMNVSTLELGDSALYLCASSLVGSGEETQYFGPGTRLLVL.

Many counts were recorded for this clonotype. This rearrangement joins TRBV27 to TRBJ1-5; D unclear. Trimming removed 7 bases at V and 4 bases at J, with 14 bases between. Germline V gene data show CDR1 as MNHEY and CDR2 as SMNVEV (reference sequence). The CDR3 sequence is 14 residues long. As DNA, the CDR3 is TGTGCCAGCACCCTAACCGCCGGGAATCAGCCCCAGCATTTT. Translating gives CASTLTAGNQPQHF.

With respect to this clonotype: Being one base from a much bigger clone, this may be a read error. The chain employs TRBV11-2 and TRBJ1-4; tentative D call: TRBD1 (5 bases). The CDR3 is 14 residues long. Deletions cut 4 bases from V and 6 bases from J, with 12 bases between. Germline values: CDR1 SGHAT, CDR2 FQNNGV. The CDR3 loop is CASSSGSSDEKLFF. CDR3 in DNA: TGTGCCAGCAGCTCAGGGTCGTCGGATGAAAAACTGTTTTTT.

The CDR3 loop is CASSLAGSSGANVLTF. CDR3 nucleotide sequence: TGCGCCAGCAGCTTGGCCGGTTCCTCTGGGGCCAACGTCCTGACTTTC. The V call is TRBV5-1, the J call TRBJ2-6, with unresolved D. The CDR3 is 16 residues long. Trimming stripped 0 bases from V and 0 bases from J, with 7 bases between. Germline V gene lookup returns CDR1 SGHRS and CDR2 YFSETQ.

The rearrangement joins TRBV30 to TRBJ2-5; no clear D gene. Germline V CDR1 and CDR2: GTSNPN, SVGIG (reference sequence). CDR3 size: 11 residues. V shed 5 bases and J shed 4 bases, with 8 bases lying between them. The CDR3 nucleotides are TGTGCCTGGGGACCCTCAGAGACCCAGTACTTC. It codes for CAWGPSETQYF.

This clonotype was observed at least ten times. The chain couples TRBV6-1 to TRBJ2-2; D is unclear. Trimming removed 0 bases at V and 6 bases at J, with 8 bases between. Germline CDR1 and CDR2: MNHNS and SASEGT. This CDR3 contains 14 residues. CDR3 DNA: TGTGCCAGCAGTGAAGCTCGAATGTCCGGGGAGCTGTTTTTT. It is translated as CASSEARMSGELFF.

This clonotype came up many times. This rearrangement joins TRBV5-4 to TRBJ1-6; no reliable D call. The CDR3 spans 12 residues. CDR1 is SGHNT and CDR2 is YYREEE in the germline V gene (reference sequence). The V and J ends lost 6 bases and 10 bases respectively, with 11 bases between them. The CDR3 sequence is CASTFGGSPLHF. In DNA, the CDR3 is TGTGCCAGCACCTTCGGAGGCTCACCCCTCCACTTT. Complete variable domain (other parts from reference TRBV5-4 and TRBJ1-6): ETGVTQSPTHLIKTRGQQVTLRCSSQSGHNTVSWYQQALGQGPQFIFQYYREEENGRGNFPPRFSGLQFPNYSSELNVNALELDDSALYLCASTFGGSPLHFGNGTRLTVT.

Ten or more counts support this clonotype. J is TRBJ2-2 and V is TRBV25-1; the D gene is possibly TRBD1 (6 bases). The germline CDR1 and CDR2 sequences are MGHDK and SYGVNS. V gave up 4 bases and J gave up 5 bases, with 8 bases separating them. This CDR3 has 13 residues. The CDR3: CASSAQGTGELFF. CDR3 nucleotide sequence: TGTGCCAGCAGTGCGCAGGGGACCGGGGAGCTGTTTTTT.

As concerns this clonotype: A junction boundary mismatches the germline segment, possibly from a read error. V usage is TRBV5-1 and J usage is TRBJ2-2; TRBD1 matches 8 bases. The CDR3 sequence is 16 residues long. CDR1 is SGHRS and CDR2 is YFSETQ in the germline V gene. The CDR3 protein is CASSLEGQVATGELFW. The CDR3 DNA follows: TGCGCCAGCAGCTTGGAGGGACAGGTGGCCACCGGGGAGCTGTTTTGG.

This clonotype has just one count. The chain is built from TRBV5-1 and TRBJ1-1, with unresolved D. Trimming pared 0 bases from V and 2 bases from J, leaving 17 bases between. CDR3 length equals 17 residues. The germline V gene has CDR1 SGHRS and CDR2 YFSETQ. This chain's CDR3 is CASSLEAAASGNTEAFF. CDR3 nucleotides: TGCGCCAGCAGCTTGGAGGCAGCCGCCTCTGGAAACACTGAAGCTTTCTTT.

This clonotype was counted at least ten times. This chain connects TRBV20-1 to TRBJ1-6; TRBD1 might be the D (5 bases). V lost 7 bases and J lost 3, with 16 bases in between. The CDR3 extends over 15 amino acids. Looked up from germline, CDR1 is DFQATT and CDR2 is SNEGSKA (reference sequence). Here the CDR3 DNA reads TGCAGTGGGGGCAGGCTCTTTTTCTATAATTCACCCCTCCACTTT. It is translated as CSGGRLFFYNSPLHF.

This clonotype has only one observation. One end of the junction varies from germline; a read error may be responsible. The J gene is TRBJ1-4, the V gene TRBV5-1; D call uncertain. Per the germline V gene, CDR1 is SGHRS and CDR2 is YFSETQ. The CDR3 is 14 amino acids. The CDR3 DNA follows: TGTGCCAGCAGCCAACAGAACCGGGGTGAAAAACTGTTTTTT. Encoded protein: CASSQQNRGEKLFF.

V usage is TRBV20-1 and J usage is TRBJ1-6; 9 nucleotides agree with TRBD1. The trim removed 7 bases at V and 9 bases at J, leaving 4 bases unmatched. The CDR3 contains 12 residues. The V gene's germline CDR1 is DFQATT and CDR2 SNEGSKA (reference sequence). As DNA, the CDR3 is TGCAGTGTAGGACAGGGGATTTCACCCCTCCACTTT. Encoded protein: CSVGQGISPLHF.

The chain has TRBV7-3 and TRBJ2-7; 8 nucleotides line up with TRBD2. The ends lost 8 bases at V and 7 bases at J; junction bases unmatched: 10. The CDR3 extends over 13 amino acids. Looked up from germline, CDR1 is SGHTA and CDR2 is FQGTGA. The CDR3 DNA sequence: TGTGCCAGCTCGGCGGGGGGACTTTGGGAGCAGTACTTC. Translating it yields CASSAGGLWEQYF.

This clonotype was counted a few times. This chain connects TRBV10-3 to TRBJ2-7; D possibly corresponds to TRBD1 (5 bases). This CDR3 comprises 13 residues. Germline V lookup: CDR1 ENHRY, CDR2 SYGVKD. Deletions cut 6 bases from V and 2 bases from J, with 11 bases between. The CDR3 loop reads CAIRGDSPYEQYF. The DNA for the CDR3 is TGTGCCATCAGGGGCGACAGTCCCTACGAGCAGTACTTC.

Many counts were recorded for this clonotype. This chain uses TRBV15 with TRBJ1-5; 7 bases match TRBD1. Germline CDR1 reads LNHNV; CDR2 reads YYDKDF (reference sequence). After removal of 1 base from V and 7 bases from J, the junction contained 7 bases not matched to a gene. The CDR3 is made up of 15 amino acids. The CDR3 DNA reads TGTGCCACCAGCAGAGGACAGGGTTGGTCACAGCCCCAGCATTTT. Translation: CATSRGQGWSQPQHF.

On this clonotype itself: A much larger clone sits a single nucleotide away, making a read error possible. J is TRBJ1-2 and V is TRBV12-3 or TRBV12-4; tentatively, D is TRBD1 (6 bases). The CDR3 spans 14 residues. V gave up 5 bases and J gave up 5 bases, with 15 bases separating them. The CDR3 DNA reads TGTGCCAGCAGTCCAGGGGACCAGCGGTATGGCTACACCTTC. This gives the protein CASSPGDQRYGYTF.

This clonotype came up a few times. The chain joins TRBV10-3 to TRBJ2-5; maybe TRBD2 (5 bases). CDR1 ENHRY and CDR2 SYGVKD come from the germline V gene. Trimming took off 4 bases at V and 7 bases at J, with 16 bases between the two ends. CDR3 length equals 14 residues. CDR3 in amino acids: CAISASRREGTQYF. The CDR3 nucleotides read TGTGCCATCAGTGCTAGTAGGCGCGAGGGGACCCAGTACTTC.